The 26 T cell receptor beta chains below were found in one sample sequenced in a study of T cells after yellow fever vaccination. MiXCR was run by TCRdb on the 5' RACE reads, yielding one entry per CDR3 protein. The sample holds about 180,000 distinct CDR3 sequences; about 6.2% are singletons and the top ten take less than 3.5%. The sequencing used CD4+ T cells sorted from PBMCs, collected on the day of the first yellow fever vaccination. These receptors were taken from a man younger than 35 who received the YFV17D yellow fever vaccine.

This clonotype was detected only a few times. The chain employs TRBV5-1 and TRBJ2-1; TRBD2 agrees at 8 bases. With 3 bases clipped from V and 7 bases from J, the junction kept 9 bases outside the gene matches. This CDR3 has 15 amino acids. The germline gives CDR1 SGHRS, CDR2 YFSETQ. The CDR3 protein is CASSWTIAGLNEQFF. In DNA, the CDR3 is TGCGCCAGCAGCTGGACTATAGCGGGGCTGAATGAGCAGTTCTTC.

This chain links TRBV5-1 with TRBJ1-6; no clear D. The V end was cut by 4 bases, the J end by 10 bases, with 9 bases between. There are 12 residues in the CDR3. The germline CDR1 and CDR2 sequences are SGHRS and YFSETQ. CDR3 amino acids: CASSLPPSPLHF. The DNA of the CDR3 is TGCGCCAGCAGCCTGCCGCCCTCACCCCTCCACTTT.

This clonotype came up many times. The rearrangement links TRBV16 to TRBJ2-1; D gene ambiguous. Trimming cost V 1 base and J 11 bases, with 6 bases left between them. This CDR3 contains 11 residues. The germline V gene has CDR1 KGHSY and CDR2 FQNENV. The CDR3 DNA is TGTGCCAGCAGCCAATTTCAGCAGCAGTTCTTC. Amino acids: CASSQFQQQFF.

This clonotype was seen at least ten times. The chain is built from TRBV20-1 and TRBJ1-3, with a tentative D call TRBD1 (6 bases). The CDR3 has 13 amino acids. From germline, CDR1 is DFQATT and CDR2 SNEGSKA (reference sequence). The V end was cut by 4 bases, the J end by 4 bases, with 11 bases between. The CDR3 nucleotides are TGCAGTGCTACACAGGGTTCGGGAAACACCATATATTTT. This sequence encodes CSATQGSGNTIYF.

Many counts were recorded for this clonotype. The gene calls are TRBV12-3 or TRBV12-4 and TRBJ2-2, with TRBD2 matching over 9 bases. This CDR3 has 16 amino acids. Losses at the gene ends were 2 bases for V and 7 bases for J; bases not matched to a gene: 8. The CDR3 sequence: CASSLQGLANGGELFF. The DNA of the CDR3 is TGTGCCAGCAGTTTACAGGGACTAGCAAATGGCGGGGAGCTGTTTTTT.

This clonotype turned up a few times. V gene TRBV12-3 or TRBV12-4 combines with J gene TRBJ1-1; 8 bases align to TRBD1. The ends lost 9 bases at V and 1 base at J; junction bases unmatched: 4. The CDR3 is made up of 13 amino acids. CDR3 sequence (DNA): TGTGCCAGTAGACAGGGGTGGAACACTGAAGCTTTCTTT. Its translation is CASRQGWNTEAFF.

V is TRBV11-2 and J is TRBJ1-1, with D unresolved. This CDR3 has 18 residues. Between the trimmed V and J ends, which lost 0 bases and 0 bases, there was a span of 17 bases. Germline-derived CDR1 and CDR2 are SGHAT and FQNNGV. This CDR3 is CASSLDPREDVMNTEAFF. As DNA, the CDR3 is TGTGCCAGCAGCTTAGACCCTCGGGAGGATGTCATGAACACTGAAGCTTTCTTT.

This clonotype has a count of ten or more. The chain couples TRBV6-5 to TRBJ1-1, with 7 bases that match TRBD1. Germline V CDR1 and CDR2: MNHEY, SVGAGI. V shed 6 bases and J 7 bases; nucleotides not matched to a gene: 11. CDR3 size: 14 residues. The CDR3 DNA is TGTGCCAGCAGCCCCGGACAGGATGAGATTGAAGCTTTCTTT. Translation gives CASSPGQDEIEAFF.

The chain joins TRBV5-4 to TRBJ2-2, with D tentatively TRBD2 (6 bases). The germline V and J ends were trimmed by 7 bases and 0 bases, with 7 bases remaining between them. CDR1 and CDR2 from the germline V gene are SGHNT and YYREEE (reference sequence). The CDR3 runs to 13 residues. DNA for the CDR3: TGTGCCAGCGGCGGGGCGAACACCGGGGAGCTGTTTTTT. Translating gives CASGGANTGELFF.

This clonotype has just a few counts. The CDR3 loop reads CASSKSGAPAGKLFF. The CDR3 region has the DNA TGTGCCAGCAGCAAATCCGGGGCACCGGCTGGAAAACTGTTTTTT. The chain combines TRBV9 with TRBJ1-4, with a weak D call TRBD1 (5 bases). Between the trimmed V and J ends, which lost 4 bases and 10 bases, there was a span of 20 bases. CDR1 and CDR2 from the germline V gene are SGDLS and YYNGEE. The CDR3 length is 15 residues.

Ten or more counts support this clonotype. This chain uses TRBV18 with TRBJ1-1, with a weak D call TRBD1 (5 bases). Germline CDR1 is KGHSH and CDR2 is LQKENI. Trimming took 3 bases from V and 2 from J, leaving 10 bases between them. This CDR3 region has 14 residues. The CDR3 coding sequence is TGTGCCAGCTCACCCCAGGGACTCAACACTGAAGCTTTCTTT. It specifies CASSPQGLNTEAFF.

In its sample, this clonotype was seen many times. This CDR3 reads CASSRRTGGYQPQHF. CDR3 sequence (DNA): TGTGCCAGCAGTCGGAGGACAGGGGGCTATCAGCCCCAGCATTTT. This chain links TRBV5-6 with TRBJ1-5, with TRBD1 matching over 11 bases. This CDR3 is built from 15 residues. In germline, CDR1 is SGHDT, CDR2 YYEEEE. V shed 5 bases, J shed 5 bases, and the junction held 6 bases outside the gene matches. The entire variable domain, with the rest obtained from reference TRBV5-6 and TRBJ1-5, is as follows: DAGVTQSPTHLIKTRGQQVTLRCSPKSGHDTVSWYQQALGQGPQFIFQYYEEEERQRGNFPDRFSGHQFPNYSSELNVNALLLGDSALYLCASSRRTGGYQPQHFGDGTRLSIL.

This clonotype has at least ten counts. The J gene is TRBJ1-1, the V gene TRBV7-9; D possibly corresponds to TRBD1 (6 bases). Trimming left V 7 bases short and J 5 bases short, with 14 bases between. The CDR3 contains 13 residues. Germline CDR1 and CDR2: SEHNR and FQNEAQ (reference sequence). The DNA for the CDR3 is TGTGCCAGCACCGGCGGGGGGGCGACTGAAGCTTTCTTT. Protein sequence: CASTGGGATEAFF.

This clonotype showed up many times. The chain recombines TRBV20-1 with TRBJ2-1, with TRBD1 as a possible D gene (6 bases). The germline V and J ends were trimmed by 4 bases and 10 bases, with 14 bases remaining between them. There are 12 residues in the CDR3. Germline CDR1 DFQATT, CDR2 SNEGSKA (reference sequence). The CDR3 DNA sequence: TGCAGTGCTAACCGGGACACCAAAGAGCAGTTCTTC. This encodes CSANRDTKEQFF.

This clonotype was seen a handful of times. The chain employs TRBV11-2 and TRBJ2-2; D remains unclear. The CDR3 runs to 18 residues. Trimming stripped 1 base from V and 0 bases from J, with 15 bases between. Germline values: CDR1 SGHAT, CDR2 FQNNGV. CDR3: CASSLVNWAWPNTGELFF. CDR3 DNA sequence: TGTGCCAGCAGCTTAGTTAATTGGGCGTGGCCGAACACCGGGGAGCTGTTTTTT.

This clonotype has just a few counts. The V call is TRBV20-1, the J call TRBJ2-3; 7 bases agree with TRBD1. Per germline, CDR1 DFQATT and CDR2 SNEGSKA (reference sequence). J was trimmed by 2 bases and V by 0 bases; bases with no gene match: 2. This CDR3 spans 14 amino acids. CDR3 sequence: CSAREQGFTDTQYF. In DNA, the CDR3 is TGCAGTGCTAGAGAACAGGGGTTCACAGATACGCAGTATTTT.

The gene calls are TRBV25-1 and TRBJ2-1; D assignment may be TRBD1 or TRBD2 (5 bases each). The CDR3 spans 15 residues. Germline V gene data show CDR1 as MGHDK and CDR2 as SYGVNS. V gave up 4 bases and J gave up 2 bases, with 12 bases separating them. CDR3 protein: CASSVLGDPYNEQFF. In DNA, the CDR3 is TGTGCCAGCAGTGTCCTAGGGGACCCCTACAATGAGCAGTTCTTC.

This clonotype was observed at least ten times. This rearrangement joins TRBV5-5 to TRBJ2-7; D not certain. Between the trimmed V and J ends, which lost 4 bases and 7 bases, there was a span of 18 bases. Germline lookup yields CDR1 SGHKS and CDR2 YYEKEE (reference sequence). This CDR3 comprises 14 residues. CDR3 DNA: TGTGCCAGCAGCCACCGACCCGGCGATAGGGAGCAGTACTTC. Its translation: CASSHRPGDREQYF.

This clonotype has ten or more counts. The genes are TRBV7-2 and TRBJ2-5, with a weak D call TRBD1 (5 bases). CDR1 and CDR2 (germline): SGHTA, FQGNSA. This CDR3 has 16 residues. Trimming took 0 bases from V and 0 from J, leaving 11 bases between them. The CDR3 loop is CASSLAKGLDQETQYF. In nucleotides, the CDR3 is TGTGCCAGCAGCTTAGCGAAGGGGCTGGACCAAGAGACCCAGTACTTC.

The chain carries TRBV5-6 and TRBJ1-1; D gene unclear. The CDR3 is 15 residues long. Germline values: CDR1 SGHDT, CDR2 YYEEEE. The germline V and J ends were trimmed by 3 bases and 1 base, with 13 bases remaining between them. CDR3 sequence: CASSSTGRSNTEAFF. DNA of the CDR3: TGTGCCAGCAGCTCAACCGGGCGATCGAACACTGAAGCTTTCTTT.

This clonotype occurred many times. The chain uses TRBV5-1 and TRBJ2-3, with 8 bases aligning to TRBD1. V lost 7 bases, J lost 4 bases, and 8 bases stayed unmatched. Germline V gives CDR1 SGHRS, CDR2 YFSETQ. This CDR3 has 14 residues. CDR3 coding DNA: TGCGCCAGCCAGAACCAGGGGGCCTCAGATACGCAGTATTTT. It yields the protein CASQNQGASDTQYF.

This clonotype was counted at least ten times. J is TRBJ2-5 and V is TRBV25-1; no clear D gene. Germline V gene data show CDR1 as MGHDK and CDR2 as SYGVNS. Trimming shortened V by 1 base and J by 3 bases, and 6 bases separated the two germline ends. The CDR3 length is 13 residues. CDR3 in DNA: TGTGCCAGCAGTGAATGGCAGGAAGAGACCCAGTACTTC. Translating it yields CASSEWQEETQYF.

This clonotype was seen only a few times. This chain joins TRBV7-3 and TRBJ2-3, with TRBD2 matching 9 bases. Trimming removed 5 bases from V and 6 bases from J; junction bases left unmatched: 12. Per germline, CDR1 SGHTA and CDR2 FQGTGA. The CDR3 sequence is 16 residues long. The CDR3: CASSPRPLAGTDTQYF. CDR3 sequence (DNA): TGTGCCAGCAGCCCGCGGCCTCTAGCGGGGACGGATACGCAGTATTTT.

This clonotype was seen at least ten times. The rearrangement links TRBV7-2 to TRBJ2-2; 7 bases are a match to TRBD2. Germline V gene lookup returns CDR1 SGHTA and CDR2 FQGNSA. The V segment lost 6 bases and the J segment 6 bases; nucleotides outside the gene matches: 16. The CDR3 loop spans 17 amino acids. CDR3 residues: CASSFQRTERGAGELFF. CDR3 sequence (DNA): TGTGCCAGCAGTTTCCAGCGTACAGAGCGGGGCGCCGGGGAGCTGTTTTTT.

This clonotype was seen ten or more times. The chain has TRBV4-1 and TRBJ2-3; the D gene is possibly TRBD2 (6 bases). CDR3 length equals 15 residues. CDR1 and CDR2 (germline): MGHRA, YSYEKL. The germline V and J ends were trimmed by 1 base and 5 bases, with 13 bases remaining between them. The chain's CDR3 is CASSQARGREDTQYF. The DNA for the CDR3 is TGCGCCAGCAGCCAAGCGCGGGGTAGGGAAGATACGCAGTATTTT.

This clonotype was counted a few times. The chain carries TRBV19 and TRBJ2-3; D uncertain. Germline assignment: CDR1 LNHDA and CDR2 SQIVND (reference sequence). CDR3 length equals 13 residues. The V and J ends lost 4 bases and 3 bases respectively, with 8 bases between them. This CDR3 reads CASSTQRTDTQYF. Here the CDR3 DNA reads TGTGCCAGTAGTACCCAACGTACAGATACGCAGTATTTT. Combining the CDR3 with reference TRBV19 and TRBJ2-3 gives the whole variable domain DGGITQSPKYLFRKEGQNVTLSCEQNLNHDAMYWYRQDPGQGLRLIYYSQIVNDFQKGDIAEGYSVSREKKESFPLTVTSAQKNPTAFYLCASSTQRTDTQYFGPGTRLTVL.